The TCR beta chain described here comes from a study of cytomegalovirus exposure and HLA in healthy donors. The V gene's germline CDR1 is DFQATT and CDR2 SNEGSKA (reference sequence). V was shortened by 7 bases and J by 4 bases, with 5 bases between the two germline ends. This CDR3 region has 10 residues. The repertoire was sequenced with immunoSEQ multiplex PCR; TCRdb's copy has only in-frame clones and lacks some. Of about 260,000 clones in the sample, about 90% were seen once. This receptor was taken from a woman in her thirties in good health and CMV-seronegative. Specimen: PBMCs. The rearrangement uses TRBV20-1 and TRBJ2-1; D is undetermined. The CDR3 DNA reads as TGCAGTGTCCCTTACAATGAGCAGTTCTTC. This codes for CSVPYNEQFF.